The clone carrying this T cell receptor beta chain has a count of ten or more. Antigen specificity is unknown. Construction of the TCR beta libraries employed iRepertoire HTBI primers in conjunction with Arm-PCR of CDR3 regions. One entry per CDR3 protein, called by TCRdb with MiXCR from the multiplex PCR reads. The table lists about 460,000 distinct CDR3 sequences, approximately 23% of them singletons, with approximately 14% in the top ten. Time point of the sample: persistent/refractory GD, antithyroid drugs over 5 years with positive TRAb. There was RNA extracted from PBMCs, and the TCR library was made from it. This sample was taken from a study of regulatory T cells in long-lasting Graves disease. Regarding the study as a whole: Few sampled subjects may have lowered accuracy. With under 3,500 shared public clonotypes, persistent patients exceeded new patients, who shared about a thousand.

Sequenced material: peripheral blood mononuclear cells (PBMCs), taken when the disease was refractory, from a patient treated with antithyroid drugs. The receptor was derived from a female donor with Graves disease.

The CDR3 DNA reads as TGTGCCAGCAGCGTAGGCCCTGTTGAGACCCAGTACTTC. This gives the protein CASSVGPVETQYF. The genes are TRBV9 and TRBJ2-5; D is uncertain. V lost 0 bases, J lost 5 bases, and 8 bases lay in between. CDR3 length equals 13 residues. Germline V lookup: CDR1 SGDLS, CDR2 YYNGEE. Together with reference TRBV9 and TRBJ2-5, the CDR3 gives the full variable domain: DSGVTQTPKHLITATGQRVTLRCSPRSGDLSVYWYQQSLDQGLQFLIQYYNGEERAKGNILERFSAQQFPDLHSELNLSSLELGDSALYFCASSVGPVETQYFGPGTRLLVL.